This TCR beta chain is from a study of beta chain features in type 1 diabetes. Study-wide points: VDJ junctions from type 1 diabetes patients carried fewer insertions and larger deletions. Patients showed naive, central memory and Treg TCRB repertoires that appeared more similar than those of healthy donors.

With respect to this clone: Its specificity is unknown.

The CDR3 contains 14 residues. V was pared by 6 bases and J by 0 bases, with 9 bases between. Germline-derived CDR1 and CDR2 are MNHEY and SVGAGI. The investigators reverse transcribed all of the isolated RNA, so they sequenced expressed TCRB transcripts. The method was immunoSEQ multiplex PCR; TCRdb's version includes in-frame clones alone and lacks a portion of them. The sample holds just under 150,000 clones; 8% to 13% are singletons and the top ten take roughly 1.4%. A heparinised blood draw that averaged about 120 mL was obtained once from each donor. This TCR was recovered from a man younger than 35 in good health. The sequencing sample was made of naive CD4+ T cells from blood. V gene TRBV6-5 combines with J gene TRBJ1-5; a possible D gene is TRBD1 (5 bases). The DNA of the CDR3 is TGTGCCAGCAGGGCGACAGCTAGCAATCAGCCCCAGCATTTT. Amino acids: CASRATASNQPQHF.